These 30 T cell receptor beta chains were sequenced from one sample in a study of OX40 agonist ivuxolimab in advanced cancers. Using immunoSEQ multiplex PCR, the repertoire was profiled, and TCRdb retains in-frame clones only, with some absent. Altogether tens of thousands of clones are present, 83% being singletons, with the ten largest covering approximately 22%. Specimen: CD4+ or CD8+ T cells sorted from blood, collected in a trial of the OX40 agonist ivuxolimab. The receptors here all came from an adult with an advanced solid tumor such as melanoma, head and neck, liver or kidney cancer.

The chain links TRBV5-5 to TRBJ2-3; perhaps TRBD2 as D (5 bases). Per the germline V gene, CDR1 is SGHKS and CDR2 is YYEKEE (reference sequence). CDR3 size: 15 residues. Trimming removed 3 bases at V and 0 bases at J, with 11 bases between. CDR3 region: CASSSDSTSTDTQYF. CDR3 nucleotides: TGTGCCAGCAGCTCGGACTCAACTAGCACAGATACGCAGTATTTT.

V is TRBV10-2 and J is TRBJ2-3; D call uncertain. There are 14 residues in the CDR3. Germline CDR1 reads WSHSY; CDR2 reads SAAADI. Trimming cost V 3 bases and J 0 bases, with 7 bases left between them. The CDR3 nucleotides are TGCGCCAGCAGTGAATCACGGAGCACAGATACGCAGTATTTT. Translated, it gives CASSESRSTDTQYF.

A single count supports this clone. This chain joins TRBV15 and TRBJ1-2, with D maybe TRBD1 (6 bases). Germline V gene sequence: CDR1 LNHNV, CDR2 YYDKDF (reference sequence). The V end lost 0 bases, the J end lost 8 bases, and 22 bases lay between the germline ends. The CDR3 runs 17 residues. CDR3 in amino acids: CATSRDGETGGTGGYTF. CDR3 coding DNA: TGTGCCACCAGCAGAGATGGGGAGACAGGTGGGACGGGGGGCTACACCTTC.

The genes are TRBV28 and TRBJ1-3; TRBD1 agrees at 7 bases. Germline V gene sequence: CDR1 MDHEN, CDR2 SYDVKM. The CDR3 contains 14 residues. Losses at the gene ends were 5 bases for V and 4 bases for J; bases not matched to a gene: 5. CDR3 in DNA: TGTGCCAGCAGTAAGACAGGGCTAGGAAACACCATATATTTT. Its translation is CASSKTGLGNTIYF.

This chain links TRBV27 with TRBJ2-1; TRBD2 might be the D (5 bases). There are 12 residues in the CDR3. Germline V lookup: CDR1 MNHEY, CDR2 SMNVEV (reference sequence). Trimming took 3 bases from V and 8 from J, leaving 8 bases between them. The CDR3 reads CASSFRADEQFF. In DNA form, the CDR3 reads TGTGCCAGCAGTTTCAGAGCGGATGAGCAGTTCTTC.

This chain uses TRBV27 with TRBJ1-4; weak D call: TRBD1 (5 bases). Trimming stripped 6 bases from V and 7 bases from J, with 21 bases between. Per germline, CDR1 MNHEY and CDR2 SMNVEV (reference sequence). The CDR3 is 16 residues long. The CDR3 loop is CASRKARERSSEKLFF. The CDR3 DNA reads as TGTGCCAGCAGAAAGGCCAGGGAACGGAGCAGTGAAAAACTGTTTTTT.

This chain joins TRBV15 and TRBJ2-1, with TRBD2 matching over 12 bases. Germline V gene data show CDR1 as LNHNV and CDR2 as YYDKDF (reference sequence). Trimming at V came to 5 bases and at J to 1 base, leaving 3 bases not matched to a gene. The CDR3 spans 16 residues. The CDR3 protein is CATSLGLAGSYNEQFF. The CDR3 nucleotides are TGTGCCACCAGCTTAGGACTAGCGGGATCCTACAATGAGCAGTTCTTC. Drawing the rest from reference TRBV15 and TRBJ2-1, the complete variable domain is DAMVIQNPRYQVTQFGKPVTLSCSQTLNHNVMYWYQQKSSQAPKLLFHYYDKDFNNEADTPDNFQSRRPNTSFCFLDIRSPGLGDTAMYLCATSLGLAGSYNEQFFGPGTRLTVL.

This rearrangement joins TRBV29-1 to TRBJ2-7, with 11 bases that match TRBD2. The germline V gene has CDR1 SQVTM and CDR2 ANQGSEA. Trimming cost V 4 bases and J 3 bases; bases outside gene matches: 17. The length of the CDR3 is 18 residues. CDR3 sequence: CSVVVSGTSGPVFYEQYF. CDR3 DNA: TGCAGCGTTGTCGTTTCCGGGACTAGCGGCCCTGTCTTCTACGAGCAGTACTTC.

This chain links TRBV19 with TRBJ2-1, with a weak D call TRBD1 (9 bases). This CDR3 is 17 amino acids long. V lost 2 bases and J lost 3, with 17 bases in between. Germline V gene lookup returns CDR1 LNHDA and CDR2 SQIVND (reference sequence). This CDR3 reads CASSITGGDRDYNEQFF. The CDR3 DNA reads TGTGCCAGTAGTATAACGGGGGGGGACAGGGACTACAATGAGCAGTTCTTC.

This chain connects TRBV7-6 to TRBJ1-3, with 7 bases that match TRBD1. The CDR3 loop spans 15 amino acids. Germline V gives CDR1 SGHVS, CDR2 FNYEAQ. J was trimmed by 0 bases and V by 4 bases; bases with no gene match: 3. This CDR3 is CASSSDRDSGNTIYF. CDR3 nucleotides: TGTGCCAGCAGCTCCGACAGGGACTCTGGAAACACCATATATTTT.

This chain links TRBV19 with TRBJ1-1; the match to TRBD1 covers 9 bases. The CDR3 spans 13 residues. The V gene's germline CDR1 is LNHDA and CDR2 SQIVND (reference sequence). V dropped 10 bases and J dropped 6; count of bases not matched to a gene: 9. CDR3 nucleotides: TGTGCCACCGACACAGGGGGCGCGGCTGAAGCTTTCTTT. Translating gives CATDTGGAAEAFF.

This clone is a singleton in its sample. This chain joins TRBV27 and TRBJ2-5; TRBD2 is a possible D gene (6 bases). The germline gives CDR1 MNHEY, CDR2 SMNVEV (reference sequence). The CDR3 extends over 15 amino acids. V dropped 2 bases and J dropped 5 bases, with 15 bases sitting between them. CDR3 amino acids: CASSLGMGTSETQYF. In DNA form, the CDR3 reads TGTGCCAGCAGTTTAGGGATGGGAACTAGCGAGACCCAGTACTTC.

For the CDR3, the DNA is TGCGCCAGCAGCCAAGAAGGGGGAGGGGCGGAGAGCTCCTACAATGAGCAGTTCTTC. Translation: CASSQEGGGAESSYNEQFF. V and J are TRBV4-3 and TRBJ2-1; D perhaps matches TRBD2 (7 bases). The V gene lost 0 bases and the J gene lost 0 bases, with 18 bases spanning the gap. Germline CDR1 is LGHNA and CDR2 is YSLEER. This CDR3 contains 19 residues.

The chain has TRBV7-9 and TRBJ1-2, with TRBD1 as a possible D gene (6 bases). The CDR3 length is 13 residues. Per germline, CDR1 SEHNR and CDR2 FQNEAQ (reference sequence). Trimming left V 7 bases short and J 8 bases short, with 17 bases between. This CDR3 reads CASTNRDSGGYTF. The CDR3 DNA is TGTGCCAGCACGAACAGGGATTCGGGGGGCTACACCTTC. The whole variable domain, remainder taken from reference TRBV7-9 and TRBJ1-2, is DTGVSQNPRHKITKRGQNVTFRCDPISEHNRLYWYRQTLGQGPEFLTYFQNEAQLEKSRLLSDRFSAERPKGSFSTLEIQRTEQGDSAMYLCASTNRDSGGYTFGSGTRLTVV.

Only one count was recorded for this clone. The V gene is TRBV4-1, the J gene TRBJ2-1; TRBD2 is a possible D gene (6 bases). Trimming took 6 bases from V and 5 from J, leaving 17 bases between them. Germline lookup yields CDR1 MGHRA and CDR2 YSYEKL. CDR3 size: 15 residues. CDR3 amino acids: CASSPLPGEHNEQFF. As DNA, the CDR3 is TGCGCCAGCAGTCCGCTACCGGGAGAACACAATGAGCAGTTCTTC.

CDR3 coding DNA: TGTGCCAGCAGAGGGGACAGGGAGACTGAAGCTTTCTTT. Encoded protein: CASRGDRETEAFF. The J gene is TRBJ1-1, the V gene TRBV6-1; TRBD1 agrees at 9 bases. The CDR3 totals 13 residues. Germline CDR1 reads MNHNS; CDR2 reads SASEGT. V lost 6 bases, J lost 5 bases, and 4 bases stayed unmatched.

The rearrangement uses TRBV14 and TRBJ2-5, with D maybe TRBD1 (5 bases). The CDR3 runs 13 residues. Trimming removed 4 bases at V and 11 bases at J, with 17 bases between. Germline lookup yields CDR1 SGHDN and CDR2 FVKESK. CDR3 amino acids: CASSPGFSSEQYF. As DNA, the CDR3 is TGTGCCAGCAGCCCAGGGTTCTCGAGTGAGCAGTACTTC.

The gene calls are TRBV10-1 and TRBJ2-2; D gene uncertain. Per the germline V gene, CDR1 is WNHNN and CDR2 is SYGVQD (reference sequence). The CDR3 runs 15 residues. Between the trimmed V and J ends, which lost 6 bases and 2 bases, there was a span of 13 bases. CDR3 region: CASSSSDLNTGELFF. The CDR3 nucleotides read TGCGCCAGCAGCTCCTCGGACCTCAACACCGGGGAGCTGTTTTTT.

The chain has TRBV5-1 and TRBJ2-7, with a weak D call TRBD2 (6 bases). The CDR3 is 16 amino acids. Trimming pared 4 bases from V and 1 base from J, leaving 18 bases between. CDR1 is SGHRS, CDR2 YFSETQ, per germline. The chain's CDR3 is CASSLEPGLPSYEQYF. The CDR3 region has the DNA TGCGCCAGCAGCCTGGAACCGGGACTCCCATCCTACGAGCAGTACTTC.

The rearrangement uses TRBV9 and TRBJ2-1, with 7 bases matching TRBD2. CDR1 SGDLS and CDR2 YYNGEE come from the germline V gene. The length of the CDR3 is 16 residues. J was trimmed by 4 bases and V by 0 bases; bases with no gene match: 7. CDR3 sequence reads: CASSVEGSGTYNEQFF. The CDR3 DNA reads TGTGCCAGCAGCGTAGAGGGGAGCGGGACGTACAATGAGCAGTTCTTC.

The rearrangement joins TRBV5-8 to TRBJ1-6; D is perhaps TRBD1 (5 bases). Trimming removed 5 bases at V and 7 bases at J, with 13 bases between. The CDR3 extends over 14 amino acids. Germline CDR1 is SGHTS and CDR2 is YDEGEE. The CDR3 DNA reads TGTGCCAGCAGAGCCGGGACTTTAAATTCACCCCTCCACTTT. Translated: CASRAGTLNSPLHF. The whole variable domain, filled in from reference TRBV5-8 and TRBJ1-6, reads EAGVTQSPTHLIKTRGQQATLRCSPISGHTSVYWYQQALGLGLQFLLWYDEGEERNRGNFPPRFSGRQFPNYSSELNVNALELEDSALYLCASRAGTLNSPLHFGNGTRLTVT.

This clone has a handful of counts. This chain uses TRBV5-4 with TRBJ2-7, with D possibly matching TRBD2 (6 bases). This CDR3 comprises 14 residues. V was shortened by 4 bases and J by 2 bases, with 13 bases between the two germline ends. The germline V gene encodes CDR1 SGHNT and CDR2 YYREEE (reference sequence). CDR3 protein: CASSRGDLPYEQYF. The DNA for the CDR3 is TGTGCCAGCAGCCGCGGGGACCTCCCCTACGAGCAGTACTTC.

V usage is TRBV7-6 and J usage is TRBJ1-3; a weak D match, TRBD1 (5 bases). This CDR3 spans 17 amino acids. Germline-derived CDR1 and CDR2 are SGHVS and FNYEAQ. The germline V and J ends were trimmed by 5 bases and 0 bases, with 17 bases remaining between them. CDR3: CASSPGPGGVSGNTIYF. CDR3 bases: TGTGCCAGCAGCCCCGGTCCGGGGGGAGTCTCTGGAAACACCATATATTTT.

The chain is built from TRBV19 and TRBJ1-1, with 9 bases that match TRBD1. The ends lost 6 bases at V and 11 bases at J; junction bases unmatched: 13. This CDR3 is built from 14 residues. Germline V CDR1 and CDR2: LNHDA, SQIVND (reference sequence). The CDR3 region has the DNA TGTGCCAGTAGCCCGGGACAGGGAGCCTTTGAGGCTTTCTTT. As protein: CASSPGQGAFEAFF.

V and J are TRBV2 and TRBJ2-3, with a possible D match to TRBD2 (5 bases). Germline V lookup: CDR1 SNHLY, CDR2 FYNNEI. The CDR3 length is 14 residues. V was clipped by 4 bases and J by 6 bases, with 14 bases between them. The CDR3 sequence is CASSASSSEDTQYF. CDR3 coding DNA: TGTGCCAGCAGTGCTTCGAGTAGCGAGGATACGCAGTATTTT.

The genes are TRBV6-1 and TRBJ1-5; 8 bases align to TRBD1. V shed 1 base, J shed 0 bases, and the junction held 2 bases outside the gene matches. Germline V gene data show CDR1 as MNHNS and CDR2 as SASEGT. CDR3 length: 16 amino acids. CDR3: CASSEGTGYSNQPQHF. CDR3 sequence (DNA): TGTGCCAGCAGTGAAGGGACAGGGTATAGCAATCAGCCCCAGCATTTT.

This clone was seen a single time. The J gene is TRBJ1-1, the V gene TRBV19, with a possible D match to TRBD1 (5 bases). V was trimmed by 4 bases and J by 1 base, leaving 25 bases between them. This CDR3 spans 19 amino acids. Germline CDR1 reads LNHDA; CDR2 reads SQIVND (reference sequence). Here the CDR3 DNA reads TGTGCCAGTAGTAGGTCCCCTTGGGGCCCGCCCGATCCGAACACTGAAGCTTTCTTT. It encodes CASSRSPWGPPDPNTEAFF.

The chain joins TRBV30 to TRBJ1-3; D uncertain. The CDR3 sequence is 15 residues long. The germline gives CDR1 GTSNPN, CDR2 SVGIG (reference sequence). V was clipped by 1 base and J by 0 bases, with 10 bases between them. DNA of the CDR3: TGTGCCTGGAGTGAACGGGTCACCTCTGGAAACACCATATATTTT. Its translation is CAWSERVTSGNTIYF.

This chain links TRBV7-9 with TRBJ1-2; D is perhaps TRBD1 (6 bases). This CDR3 is built from 14 residues. Germline loops: CDR1 SEHNR, CDR2 FQNEAQ (reference sequence). V was trimmed by 6 bases and J by 6 bases, leaving 17 bases between them. The DNA for the CDR3 is TGTGCCAGCAGTGACCGGGGGGGGCCGGATGGCTACACCTTC. This gives the protein CASSDRGGPDGYTF.

This clone showed up just a few times. The CDR3 reads CASSWTGVVFEYGYTF. CDR3 in DNA: TGTGCCAGCAGTTGGACAGGCGTCGTATTTGAGTATGGCTACACCTTC. The chain has TRBV2 and TRBJ1-2; the match to TRBD1 covers 7 bases. The CDR3 consists of 16 residues. Germline values: CDR1 SNHLY, CDR2 FYNNEI. The junction had 14 bases not matched to a gene; V was cut back by 5 bases and J by 5 bases.